This entry describes one T cell receptor beta chain. The antigen remains unidentified. Subsequent to ten to eleven days of culture, CD4+ T cells were isolated. The cohort was immunized with two doses of either the BNT162b2 or mRNA-1273 vaccine. Nucleocapsid antibodies stayed negative before and after vaccination, showing no earlier SARS-CoV-2 infection. On day 3 and again on day 7, half the medium was replaced with IL-2 medium. The data were obtained in a study of vaccination effects on CD4 cells after COVID-19. About the study: It was a median of 72 days after the second dose that post-vaccine samples were obtained. Whole-study results and caveats: Few convalescent patients were included, and no early post-infection timepoints were sampled.

Generated by immunoSEQ multiplex PCR, the TCRdb table keeps only in-frame clones and is missing some. The data hold 45,000 to 55,000 clones, with just over 70% observed a single time. With 0 bases clipped from V and 7 bases from J, the junction kept 10 bases outside the gene matches. CDR3 length: 16 residues. The germline CDR1 and CDR2 sequences are SGHRS and YFSETQ. Sequenced material: CD4+ T cells from PBMCs cultured without peptide, taken after COVID-19 vaccination. The chain couples TRBV5-1 to TRBJ2-1; 7 nucleotides match TRBD2. The clonotype comes from a human donor who received a COVID-19 vaccine. The CDR3 sequence: CASSLEGAGVGNEQFF. CDR3 in DNA: TGCGCCAGCAGCTTGGAGGGCGCGGGGGTAGGGAATGAGCAGTTCTTC.